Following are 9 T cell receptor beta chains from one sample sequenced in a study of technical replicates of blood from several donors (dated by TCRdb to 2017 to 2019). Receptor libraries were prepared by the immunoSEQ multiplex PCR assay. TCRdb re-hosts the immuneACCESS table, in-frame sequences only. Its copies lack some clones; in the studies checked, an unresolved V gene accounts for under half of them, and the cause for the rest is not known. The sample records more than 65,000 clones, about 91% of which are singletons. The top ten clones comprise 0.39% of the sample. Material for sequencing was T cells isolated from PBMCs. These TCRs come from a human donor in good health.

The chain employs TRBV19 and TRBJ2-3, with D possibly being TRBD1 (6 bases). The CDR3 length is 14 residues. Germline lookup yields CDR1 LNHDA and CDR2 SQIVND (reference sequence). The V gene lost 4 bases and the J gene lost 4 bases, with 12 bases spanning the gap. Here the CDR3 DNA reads TGTGCCAGTAGTACCCACAGGGACGCAGATACGCAGTATTTT. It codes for CASSTHRDADTQYF. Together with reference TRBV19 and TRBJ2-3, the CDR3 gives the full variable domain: DGGITQSPKYLFRKEGQNVTLSCEQNLNHDAMYWYRQDPGQGLRLIYYSQIVNDFQKGDIAEGYSVSREKKESFPLTVTSAQKNPTAFYLCASSTHRDADTQYFGPGTRLTVL.

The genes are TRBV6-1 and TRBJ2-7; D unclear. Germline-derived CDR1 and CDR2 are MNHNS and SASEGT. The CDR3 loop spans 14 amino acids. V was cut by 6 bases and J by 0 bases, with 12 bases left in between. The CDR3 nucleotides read TGTGCCAGCAGCCCCGACACGTTCTCCTACGAGCAGTACTTC. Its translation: CASSPDTFSYEQYF.

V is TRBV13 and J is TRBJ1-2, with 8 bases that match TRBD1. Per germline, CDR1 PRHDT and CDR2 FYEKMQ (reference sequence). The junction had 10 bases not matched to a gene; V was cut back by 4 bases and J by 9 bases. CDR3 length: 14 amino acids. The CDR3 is CASSSEDRATSYTF. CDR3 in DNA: TGTGCCAGCAGCTCCGAGGACAGGGCCACGAGCTACACCTTC.

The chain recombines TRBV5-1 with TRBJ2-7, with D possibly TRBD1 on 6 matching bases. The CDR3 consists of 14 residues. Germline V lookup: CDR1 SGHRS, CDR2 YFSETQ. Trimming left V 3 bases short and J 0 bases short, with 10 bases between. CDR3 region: CASSSDSSSYEQYF. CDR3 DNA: TGCGCCAGCAGCTCGGACAGCAGCTCCTACGAGCAGTACTTC. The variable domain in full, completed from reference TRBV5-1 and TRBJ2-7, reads KAGVTQTPRYLIKTRGQQVTLSCSPISGHRSVSWYQQTPGQGLQFLFEYFSETQRNKGNFPGRFSGRQFSNSRSEMNVSTLELGDSALYLCASSSDSSSYEQYFGPGTRLTVT.

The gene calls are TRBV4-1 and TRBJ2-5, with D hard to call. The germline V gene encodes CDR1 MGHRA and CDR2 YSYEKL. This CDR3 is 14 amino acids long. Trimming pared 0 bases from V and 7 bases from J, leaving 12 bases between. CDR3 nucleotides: TGCGCCAGCAGCCAAGATAGTGAGATCGCGACCCAGTACTTC. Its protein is CASSQDSEIATQYF.

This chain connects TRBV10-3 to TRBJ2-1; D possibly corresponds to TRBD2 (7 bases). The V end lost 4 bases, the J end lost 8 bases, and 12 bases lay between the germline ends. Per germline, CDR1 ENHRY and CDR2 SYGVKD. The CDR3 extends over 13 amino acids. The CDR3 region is CAISGGGGDEQFF. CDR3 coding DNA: TGTGCCATCAGTGGGGGAGGGGGGGATGAGCAGTTCTTC.

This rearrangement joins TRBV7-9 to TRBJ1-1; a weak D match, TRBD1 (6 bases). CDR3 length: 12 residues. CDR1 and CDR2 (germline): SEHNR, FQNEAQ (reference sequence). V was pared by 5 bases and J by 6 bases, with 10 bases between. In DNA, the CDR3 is TGTGCCAGCAGCCCGGACAGCCCTGAAGCTTTCTTT. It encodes CASSPDSPEAFF. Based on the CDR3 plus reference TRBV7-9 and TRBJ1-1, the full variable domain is DTGVSQNPRHKITKRGQNVTFRCDPISEHNRLYWYRQTLGQGPEFLTYFQNEAQLEKSRLLSDRFSAERPKGSFSTLEIQRTEQGDSAMYLCASSPDSPEAFFGQGTRLTVV.

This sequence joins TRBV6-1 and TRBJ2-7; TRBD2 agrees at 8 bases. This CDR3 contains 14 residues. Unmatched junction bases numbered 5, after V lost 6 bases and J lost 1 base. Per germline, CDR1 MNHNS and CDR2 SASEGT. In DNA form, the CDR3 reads TGTGCCAGCAGGGTTAGCGGGGAATCCTACGAGCAGTACTTC. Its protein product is CASRVSGESYEQYF.

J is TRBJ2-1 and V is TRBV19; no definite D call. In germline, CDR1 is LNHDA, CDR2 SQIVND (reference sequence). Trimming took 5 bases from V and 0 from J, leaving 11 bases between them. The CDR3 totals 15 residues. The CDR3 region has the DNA TGTGCCAGTAGTCTGTCACTGAGCTCCTACAATGAGCAGTTCTTC. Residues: CASSLSLSSYNEQFF.